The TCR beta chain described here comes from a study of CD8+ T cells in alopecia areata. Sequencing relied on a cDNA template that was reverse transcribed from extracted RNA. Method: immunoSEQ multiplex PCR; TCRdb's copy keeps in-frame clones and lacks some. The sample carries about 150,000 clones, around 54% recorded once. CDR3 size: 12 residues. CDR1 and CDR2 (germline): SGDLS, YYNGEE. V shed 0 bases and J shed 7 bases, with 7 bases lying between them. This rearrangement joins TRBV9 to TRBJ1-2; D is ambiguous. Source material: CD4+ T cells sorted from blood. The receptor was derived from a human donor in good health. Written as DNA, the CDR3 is TGTGCCAGCAGCGTAGGTGTTGGTGGCTACACCTTC. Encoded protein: CASSVGVGGYTF.